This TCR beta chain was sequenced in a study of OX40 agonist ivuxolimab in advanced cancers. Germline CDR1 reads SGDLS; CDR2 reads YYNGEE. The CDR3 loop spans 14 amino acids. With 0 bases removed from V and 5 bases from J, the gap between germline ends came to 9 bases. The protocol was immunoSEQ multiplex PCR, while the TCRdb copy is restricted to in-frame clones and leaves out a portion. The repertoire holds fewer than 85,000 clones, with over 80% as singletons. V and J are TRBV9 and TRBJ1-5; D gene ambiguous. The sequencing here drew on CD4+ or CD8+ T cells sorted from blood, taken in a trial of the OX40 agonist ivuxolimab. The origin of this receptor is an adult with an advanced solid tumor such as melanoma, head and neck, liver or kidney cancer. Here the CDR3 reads CASSVGQAHQPQHF. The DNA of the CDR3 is TGTGCCAGCAGCGTAGGGCAGGCTCATCAGCCCCAGCATTTT.